This T cell receptor (beta chain) came from a study of T cells after posttransplantation cyclophosphamide (dated by TCRdb to the mid-2010s). With respect to the entire study: T cell repertoire reconstitution was tracked by TRB sequencing after myeloablative bone marrow transplantation in which posttransplantation cyclophosphamide was used as GVHD prophylaxis. Blood from all 35 or so PTCy patients with 1-year posttransplant specimens was subjected to TRB sequencing. In 3 patients, TRB sequencing was also performed on up to about 3 more blood samples taken 2 to 5.2 years after transplant, and in 4 patients, pretransplant blood was also TRB-sequenced. Public TRB sequences were checked against a database of over 3,000 sequences associated with responses to pathogens, tumor antigens, self-antigens and alloantigens. TRA and TRB clonality were tightly correlated in roughly ten samples, so subsequent TCR analyses focused on TRB only. Antigen receptor sequencing was done on samples from roughly 38 PTCy-treated patients and from more than 15 related bone marrow donors of those patients. General study outcomes and caveats: The TRB repertoires of T cells infiltrating skin or the GI tract showed only limited overlap with the TRB repertoires found in blood. Donor-recipient similarity was low at 1-2 months but increased during the first year, and donor CD8+ memory clones often dominated later blood repertoires. Across the roughly 48 patients, TRB clonality was highly associated with recipient CMV seropositivity and CMV reactivation, and diversity with PTCy was similar to that in the CNI/methotrexate controls.

Related bone marrow donors provided peripheral blood samples on the day of marrow donation. Mononuclear cells from peripheral blood and bone marrow were separated by Ficoll-Hypaque density centrifugation and then cryopreserved. This clone registers as medium-sized (0.01 to 0.1%) within its sample. Its antigen target is currently unknown. Base qualities are not recorded, but no much larger clone differs from it by a single base. TRB sequencing used genomic DNA with the immunoSEQ assay at survey resolution or the hsTCRB kit. The source study handled its data this way. Initial read processing used immunoSEQ software, and repertoire analyses used the LymphoSeq R package. Clonality was computed as 1 minus normalized Shannon entropy; Gini coefficient was also calculated for each TRB dataset. To infer phenotypes in unsorted samples, TRB sequences from sorted subsets of the recipient or donor were mapped onto the unsorted samples of the same recipient. TCRdb provides this immuneACCESS table in a form limited to in-frame rearrangements. Some clones are lacking; in checked studies, under half of them reflect an unresolved V gene, and why the rest are absent is not known. V and J calls and clone size are copied from that table; D and trimming were computed from the DNA. This sample has 40,000 to 55,000 clones, none of them a singleton. Jointly, the top ten make up 2% to 2.5% of the sample.

The CDR3 measures 13 amino acids from cysteine to phenylalanine. Just the 39-base CDR3 DNA is kept, in frame starting at base 1. CDR1 ENHRY and CDR2 SYGVKD were looked up in the germline V gene. V and J are truncated by 8 bases and 7 bases respectively, leaving an intervening sequence of 18 bases. The sequence was collected from a man aged 40-55 years in good health, CMV-negative, and a related stem cell transplant donor. The chain couples TRBV10-3 to TRBJ2-7; TRBD2 might be the D gene, on 5 matching bases. Sequencing input: PBMCs. Here is the DNA: TGTGCCATCCGGGCCTCGCTGGGAGAAGAGCAGTACTTC. Its product reads: CAIRASLGEEQYF.